The source of this TCR beta chain is a study of cytomegalovirus exposure and HLA in healthy donors. The primer mix had 60 Vbeta and 13 Jbeta primers. Using immunoSEQ multiplex PCR, the repertoire was profiled, and TCRdb retains in-frame clones only, with some absent. The sample lists about 130,000 clones; about three quarters were seen once. Study results and limitations: In a later analysis, at a false discovery rate of 0.05, roughly 17,000 TCR beta sequences matched HLA alleles. There was a cluster of highly shared sequence variants that was likely a sequencing artifact.

There were likely unrecorded immune exposures, though donors were nominally healthy when sampled. A word on this clone: Antigen: not known.

With 0 bases removed from V and 5 bases from J, the gap between germline ends came to 11 bases. This CDR3 region has 14 residues. Germline V lookup: CDR1 SGHRS, CDR2 YFSETQ. Sequencing was carried out using PBMCs. The receptor comes from a human donor in good health. The chain carries TRBV5-1 and TRBJ1-1, with D unclear. The CDR3, as DNA: TGCGCCAGCAGCTTGGCGGGATCTGGGACTGAAGCTTTCTTT. Its translation: CASSLAGSGTEAFF.